The clone carrying this T cell receptor beta chain was counted between two and nine times. The entry originates in a study of blood T cells in healthy people across ages. Each donor supplied roughly 9.1 milliliters of peripheral blood. There are 14 residues in the CDR3. Unmatched junction bases numbered 1, after V lost 1 base and J lost 5 bases. From germline, CDR1 is DFQATT and CDR2 SNEGSKA (reference sequence). Primed by a sample-barcoded 5' primer and a J-beta primer mix, a second PCR proceeded for about 7 to 11 cycles. TCRdb re-derived calls from the 5' RACE reads in MiXCR, one entry per CDR3 protein. The table records 1.4 million to 1.5 million distinct CDR3 sequences, 35% to 45% of them present only once.

This chain links TRBV20-1 with TRBJ1-6; 8 bases are a match to TRBD1. This clonotype was obtained from a woman aged 18-29 years in good health. Sequencing was done on a sample of blood. The CDR3 DNA sequence: TGCAGTGCTAGAGCGGGACAGGATAATTCACCCCTCCACTTT. Its translation is CSARAGQDNSPLHF.